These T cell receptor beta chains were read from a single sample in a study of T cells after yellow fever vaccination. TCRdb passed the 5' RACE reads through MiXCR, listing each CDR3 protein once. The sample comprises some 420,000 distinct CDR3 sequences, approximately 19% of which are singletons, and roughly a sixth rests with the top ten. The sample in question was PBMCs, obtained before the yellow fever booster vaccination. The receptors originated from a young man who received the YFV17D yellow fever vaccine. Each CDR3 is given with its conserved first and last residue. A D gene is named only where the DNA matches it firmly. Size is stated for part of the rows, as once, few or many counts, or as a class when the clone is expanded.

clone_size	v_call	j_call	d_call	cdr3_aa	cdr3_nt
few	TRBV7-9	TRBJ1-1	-	CASRRSNTEAFF	TGTGCCAGCAGACGTTCGAACACTGAAGCTTTCTTT
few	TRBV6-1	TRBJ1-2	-	CASSGFGVVYGYTF	TGTGCCAGCAGTGGTTTTGGGGTGGTCTATGGCTACACCTTC
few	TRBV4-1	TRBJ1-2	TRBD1	CASSPTGDRNYGYTF	TGCGCCAGCAGCCCCACAGGGGACAGAAACTATGGCTACACCTTC
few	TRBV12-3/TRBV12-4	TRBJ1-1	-	CASSFSGAGEAFF	TGTGCCAGCAGTTTCTCGGGGGCCGGTGAAGCTTTCTTT
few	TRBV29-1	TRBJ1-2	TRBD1	CSVDLRGHGYTF	TGCAGCGTTGACCTCAGGGGGCACGGCTACACCTTC
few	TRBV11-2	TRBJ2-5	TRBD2	CASSGTSGGAIETQYF	TGTGCCAGCTCCGGGACTAGCGGGGGGGCGATAGAGACCCAGTACTTC
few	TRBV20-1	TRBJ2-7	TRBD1	CSAGTGGRPYEQYF	TGCAGTGCTGGAACAGGGGGCCGCCCCTACGAGCAGTACTTC
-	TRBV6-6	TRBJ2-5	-	CASTKGPSLRETQYF	TGTGCCAGCACCAAGGGACCAAGCTTGCGGGAGACCCAGTACTTC
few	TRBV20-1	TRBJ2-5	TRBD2	CSASWAGGEGETQYF	TGCAGTGCTAGCTGGGCGGGGGGCGAAGGAGAGACCCAGTACTTC
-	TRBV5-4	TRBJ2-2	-	CASSLREMNTGELFF	TGTGCCAGCAGCCTCCGGGAAATGAACACCGGGGAGCTGTTTTTT